This T cell receptor (beta chain) was observed in a study of OX40 agonist ivuxolimab in advanced cancers. At the level of the study: Males comprised about 78% of the group, whose mean age was approximately 60 years (range 23 to 79). The study, taken as a whole, reports: At 0.1 to 3.0 mg/kg, clonal expansion of CD4+ and CD8+ blood T cells had occurred by week 6.

A note on this clone: What it recognizes is unknown.

V shed 5 bases and J 3 bases; nucleotides not matched to a gene: 9. The CDR3 sequence is 16 residues long. Germline CDR1 reads LNHDA; CDR2 reads SQIVND (reference sequence). Autoimmune disease history or systemic immunosuppression barred patients. Sampled blood was obtained at baseline, cycle 4 day 1, and cycle 7 day 1. Repertoires were generated with immunoSEQ multiplex PCR, while TCRdb's copy carries only in-frame clones and drops some. The table includes just over 60,000 clones, 80% to 95% detected once. The TCR comes from an adult with an advanced solid tumor such as melanoma, head and neck, liver or kidney cancer. This specimen consisted of CD4+ or CD8+ T cells sorted from blood, obtained in a trial of the OX40 agonist ivuxolimab. This rearrangement joins TRBV19 to TRBJ1-4; 7 bases align to TRBD1. CDR3 amino acids: CASSEGGGLPNEKLFF. In DNA, the CDR3 is TGTGCCAGTAGTGAAGGAGGGGGCCTTCCTAATGAAAAACTGTTTTTT.